A single sample is the source of the 18 T cell receptor beta chains below, sequenced in a study of T-cell reconstitution after alpha-beta-depleted transplantation in children. TCRbeta library construction was performed incorporating unique molecular identifiers. TCRdb fed the PCR reads into MiXCR, producing one record per CDR3 protein. Among around 240,000 distinct CDR3 sequences listed, approximately 8% were seen once. The specimen was PBMCs, mostly from graft donor cells, collected 180 days after TCRalphabeta/CD19-depleted stem cell transplant. All receptors come from a male patient younger than 18 who had a stem cell transplant for acute lymphoblastic leukemia, so the T cells may come from the graft donor.

In this sample, this clonotype turned up many times. The chain uses TRBV7-2 and TRBJ1-4; D is unresolved. CDR1 is SGHTA, CDR2 FQGNSA, per germline. The CDR3 length is 15 residues. V lost 1 base, J lost 4 bases, and 10 bases lay in between. The CDR3 is CASSLGRGFNEKLFF. The CDR3 coding sequence is TGTGCCAGCAGCTTAGGCAGAGGGTTTAATGAAAAACTGTTTTTT.

Many counts were recorded for this clonotype. V and J are TRBV10-3 and TRBJ2-4; D is unclear. Germline-derived CDR1 and CDR2 are ENHRY and SYGVKD. V was cut by 4 bases and J by 1 base, with 14 bases left in between. The CDR3 loop spans 16 amino acids. CDR3 amino acids: CAISGDDRVAKNIQYF. The CDR3 nucleotides read TGTGCCATCAGTGGCGACGATCGAGTGGCCAAAAACATTCAGTACTTC.

The table lists this clonotype with many counts. The rearrangement uses TRBV6-2 or TRBV6-3 and TRBJ2-7; no clear D gene. The CDR3 loop spans 12 amino acids. Germline lookup yields CDR1 MNHEY and CDR2 SVGEGT. Trimming left V 0 bases short and J 6 bases short, with 6 bases between. DNA of the CDR3: TGTGCCAGCAGTTACTCAGGGCGCGAGCAGTACTTC. Protein sequence: CASSYSGREQYF.

This clonotype was observed many times. The chain uses TRBV6-5 and TRBJ2-7; D is possibly TRBD2 (6 bases). There are 14 residues in the CDR3. Looked up from germline, CDR1 is MNHEY and CDR2 is SVGAGI. The germline V and J ends were trimmed by 5 bases and 0 bases, with 11 bases remaining between them. The DNA for the CDR3 is TGTGCCAGCAGTCGCCGGGACTTCTCCTACGAGCAGTACTTC. Residues: CASSRRDFSYEQYF.

This clonotype was seen at least ten times. CDR3 amino acids: CASSQAGPVPGANVLTF. In DNA, the CDR3 is TGTGCCAGCAGCCAAGCGGGGCCCGTTCCTGGGGCCAACGTCCTGACTTTC. The chain couples TRBV14 to TRBJ2-6; D may be TRBD1 or TRBD2 (5 bases each). Germline-derived CDR1 and CDR2 are SGHDN and FVKESK. CDR3 length equals 17 residues. V lost 1 base and J lost 2, with 12 bases in between.

This clonotype was counted ten times or more. The CDR3 DNA follows: TGCAGTGCTAGGGTCGCCCGTTCACAGGACAATGAGCAGTTCTTC. The encoded protein is CSARVARSQDNEQFF. The rearrangement uses TRBV20-1 and TRBJ2-1, with D tentatively TRBD1 (5 bases). Germline CDR1 and CDR2: DFQATT and SNEGSKA (reference sequence). CDR3 length: 15 amino acids. V lost 3 bases and J 5 bases, leaving 17 bases between the germline ends.

This clonotype came up many times. V and J are TRBV3-1 and TRBJ2-1, with 14 positions matching TRBD2. Germline V gene sequence: CDR1 LGHDT, CDR2 YNNKEL (reference sequence). The CDR3 extends over 19 amino acids. Germline trimming cut 1 base from V and 8 bases from J; bases unmatched to any gene: 13. The CDR3: CASSQVGLAGGRNPDEQFF. The CDR3, as DNA: TGTGCCAGCAGCCAAGTCGGACTAGCGGGGGGCCGAAACCCAGATGAGCAGTTCTTC.

The chain recombines TRBV7-9 with TRBJ1-1; a weak D match, TRBD1 (6 bases). The germline V and J ends were trimmed by 5 bases and 1 base, with 14 bases remaining between them. Per the germline V gene, CDR1 is SEHNR and CDR2 is FQNEAQ (reference sequence). There are 15 residues in the CDR3. CDR3 in amino acids: CASSRLGQKNTEAFF. The CDR3 DNA reads as TGTGCCAGCAGCAGACTCGGACAGAAGAACACTGAAGCTTTCTTT.

This clonotype was detected many times. The chain uses TRBV20-1 and TRBJ1-2, with 8 bases aligning to TRBD1. There are 12 residues in the CDR3. CDR1 is DFQATT and CDR2 is SNEGSKA in the germline V gene (reference sequence). Trimming took 6 bases from V and 5 from J; bases not matched to a gene: 5. CDR3 protein: CSAGQGGYGYTF. Written as DNA, the CDR3 is TGCAGTGCCGGACAGGGCGGGTATGGCTACACCTTC.

Ten or more counts support this clonotype. The J gene is TRBJ1-3, the V gene TRBV7-8; perhaps TRBD1 as D (5 bases). This CDR3 has 15 residues. Germline CDR1 is SGHVS and CDR2 is FQNEAQ. Trimming left V 4 bases short and J 4 bases short, with 14 bases between. This CDR3 is CASSWTRGGGNTIYF. The DNA of the CDR3 is TGTGCCAGCAGCTGGACAAGGGGAGGCGGAAACACCATATATTTT.

This clonotype was seen repeatedly, ten times or more. CDR3 residues: CASSLSRILQETQYF. CDR3 nucleotide sequence: TGTGCCAGCAGTTTATCCCGGATCCTTCAAGAGACCCAGTACTTC. The V call is TRBV28, the J call TRBJ2-5; D ambiguous. V lost 1 base, J lost 2 bases, and 11 bases lay in between. The CDR3 length is 15 residues. Germline V gene sequence: CDR1 MDHEN, CDR2 SYDVKM.

This clonotype is categorized as medium-sized (0.01 to 0.1%). The chain couples TRBV6-4 to TRBJ2-2, with 7 bases lining up with TRBD2. The CDR3 covers 13 residues. Unmatched junction bases numbered 0, after V lost 4 bases and J lost 4 bases. The V gene's germline CDR1 is MRHNA and CDR2 SNTAGT. The CDR3 bases are TGTGCCAGCAGTGCGGGAGGCACCGGGGAGCTGTTTTTT. The encoded protein is CASSAGGTGELFF.

This clonotype was counted at least ten times. This chain links TRBV28 with TRBJ2-3; the match to TRBD2 covers 7 bases. The V gene's germline CDR1 is MDHEN and CDR2 SYDVKM. This CDR3 is 15 amino acids long. The ends lost 5 bases at V and 4 bases at J; junction bases unmatched: 9. The CDR3 nucleotides read TGTGCCAGCAGTCCTACGGGACTAATTCCAGATACGCAGTATTTT. Encoded protein: CASSPTGLIPDTQYF.

This clonotype was seen repeatedly, ten times or more. The chain employs TRBV3-1 and TRBJ1-6, with a possible D match to TRBD1 (5 bases). CDR3 length equals 14 residues. Germline CDR1 LGHDT, CDR2 YNNKEL (reference sequence). Deletions cut 0 bases from V and 9 bases from J, with 9 bases between. The CDR3 here is CASSQETRGSPLHF. The CDR3 coding sequence is TGTGCCAGCAGCCAAGAGACTAGGGGTTCACCCCTCCACTTT.

The sample holds many counts of this clonotype. The chain combines TRBV9 with TRBJ2-3, with D possibly being TRBD2 (7 bases). The CDR3 contains 15 residues. With 4 bases removed from V and 2 bases from J, the gap between germline ends came to 14 bases. Germline CDR1 reads SGDLS; CDR2 reads YYNGEE. The CDR3, as DNA: TGTGCCAGCAGCACAGGGAGGGCTTTCACAGATACGCAGTATTTT. Its translation: CASSTGRAFTDTQYF.

In its sample, this clonotype was seen many times. The genes are TRBV5-1 and TRBJ2-7, with D maybe TRBD2 (6 bases). Germline loops: CDR1 SGHRS, CDR2 YFSETQ. V lost 0 bases, J lost 6 bases, and 13 bases lay in between. The CDR3 covers 14 residues. The DNA of the CDR3 is TGCGCCAGCAGCTTGGTGGAGGGCCGCATCGAGCAGTACTTC. Amino acids: CASSLVEGRIEQYF.

This clonotype was found many times. The J gene is TRBJ2-2, the V gene TRBV10-1, with 8 bases lining up with TRBD2. Germline V gives CDR1 WNHNN, CDR2 SYGVQD (reference sequence). CDR3 length: 17 amino acids. After removal of 0 bases from V and 2 bases from J, the junction contained 5 bases not matched to a gene. The DNA of the CDR3 is TGCGCCAGCAGTGAGTCGGGGCTAGCGGGCAACACCGGGGAGCTGTTTTTT. Translated, it gives CASSESGLAGNTGELFF.

At least ten counts were recorded for this clonotype. This chain connects TRBV5-1 to TRBJ2-7; D is ambiguous. The length of the CDR3 is 14 residues. V was clipped by 4 bases and J by 7 bases, with 18 bases between them. CDR1 and CDR2 (germline): SGHRS, YFSETQ. The CDR3 reads CASSPSNTLSEQYF. Here the CDR3 DNA reads TGCGCCAGCAGCCCCTCGAATACATTGTCGGAGCAGTACTTC.